A single sample is the source of the 20 T cell receptor beta chains below, sequenced in a study of neurological immune-mediated disorders. One entry per CDR3 protein, called by TCRdb with MiXCR from the 5' RACE reads. Of about 66,000 distinct CDR3 sequences listed, 3.4% are singletons. The sample comprised PBMCs. These receptors came from a man aged 40-49 years with multiple sclerosis.

This clonotype was seen at least ten times. The V call is TRBV29-1, the J call TRBJ2-7, with a possible D match to TRBD2 (5 bases). Germline CDR1 is SQVTM and CDR2 is ANQGSEA. Deletions cut 1 base from V and 7 bases from J, with 5 bases between. CDR3 length: 10 amino acids. In DNA form, the CDR3 reads TGCAGCGTTGAAGGCGGGGAGCAGTACTTC. It specifies CSVEGGEQYF.

This clonotype occurred many times. J is TRBJ2-1 and V is TRBV4-2; tentatively, D is TRBD2 (6 bases). Germline V gene lookup returns CDR1 LGHNA and CDR2 YNFKEQ. V was trimmed by 0 bases and J by 7 bases, leaving 13 bases between them. The CDR3 is 15 amino acids. The CDR3 is CASSQEALANNEQFF. DNA for the CDR3: TGTGCCAGCAGCCAAGAAGCGCTAGCGAATAATGAGCAGTTCTTC.

Many counts were recorded for this clonotype. The genes are TRBV6-5 and TRBJ2-5; D may match TRBD1 or TRBD2 (6 bases each). This CDR3 is 13 amino acids long. Trimming pared 5 bases from V and 4 bases from J, leaving 11 bases between. CDR1 MNHEY and CDR2 SVGAGI come from the germline V gene. Here the CDR3 reads CASSTGRRETQYF. The CDR3 nucleotides read TGTGCCAGCAGTACAGGGAGGAGAGAGACCCAGTACTTC.

At least ten counts were recorded for this clonotype. The chain combines TRBV6-5 with TRBJ1-5; D is uncertain. Germline V gene lookup returns CDR1 MNHEY and CDR2 SVGAGI. CDR3 length: 13 residues. Between the trimmed V and J ends, which lost 2 bases and 4 bases, there was a span of 6 bases. The CDR3 loop is CASSYGRNQPQHF. CDR3 DNA sequence: TGTGCCAGCAGTTACGGCCGGAATCAGCCCCAGCATTTT.

This clonotype was found many times. The chain carries TRBV12-3 or TRBV12-4 and TRBJ1-4, with D uncertain. CDR3 length: 11 amino acids. V was pared by 6 bases and J by 10 bases, with 9 bases between. The DNA of the CDR3 is TGTGCCAGCAGCATCGGGATAAAACTGTTTTTT. This codes for CASSIGIKLFF.

This clonotype was picked up many times. The chain joins TRBV5-1 to TRBJ2-1; TRBD1 aligns across 9 bases. This CDR3 has 16 amino acids. J was trimmed by 6 bases and V by 0 bases; bases with no gene match: 7. The germline CDR1 and CDR2 sequences are SGHRS and YFSETQ. CDR3 residues: CASSLVGTGRVNEQFF. For the CDR3, the DNA is TGCGCCAGCAGCTTGGTCGGGACAGGGAGGGTCAATGAGCAGTTCTTC.

In this sample, this clonotype turned up many times. The rearrangement joins TRBV7-6 to TRBJ2-2; D is perhaps TRBD1 or TRBD2 (5 bases each). Germline-derived CDR1 and CDR2 are SGHVS and FNYEAQ. V was trimmed by 2 bases and J by 4 bases, leaving 11 bases between them. The CDR3 loop spans 15 amino acids. The CDR3: CASSLRDPSTGELFF. CDR3 coding DNA: TGTGCCAGCAGCTTACGGGACCCCAGCACCGGGGAGCTGTTTTTT.

This clonotype was found many times. The chain is built from TRBV20-1 and TRBJ2-1, with 14 bases fitting TRBD2. Germline V lookup: CDR1 DFQATT, CDR2 SNEGSKA (reference sequence). V dropped 3 bases and J dropped 2; count of bases not matched to a gene: 9. The CDR3 covers 18 residues. The CDR3 is CSASTGLAGGRAYNEQFF. The CDR3 nucleotides are TGCAGTGCTAGCACCGGACTAGCGGGAGGCCGAGCCTACAATGAGCAGTTCTTC.

This clonotype was observed many times. CDR3 residues: CSGGRDYGYTF. CDR3 bases: TGCAGCGGCGGACGGGACTATGGCTACACCTTC. This chain connects TRBV29-1 to TRBJ1-2; no clear D. This CDR3 has 11 amino acids. V was shortened by 7 bases and J by 3 bases, with 9 bases between the two germline ends. Germline CDR1 reads SQVTM; CDR2 reads ANQGSEA.

This clonotype came up many times. This chain joins TRBV12-5 and TRBJ1-2; TRBD1 matches 7 bases. Trimming took 1 base from V and 8 from J; bases not matched to a gene: 7. The CDR3 is made up of 14 amino acids. Germline V gene lookup returns CDR1 LGHNT and CDR2 FRNRAP. CDR3 nucleotide sequence: TGTGCTAGTGGTTTGGATACAGGGGAGGGCGGCTACACCTTC. This gives the protein CASGLDTGEGGYTF.

There are many counts of this clonotype. DNA of the CDR3: TGCAGTGCTAGAGATACGGGAAGTCCGGATGGCTACACCTTC. Translating it yields CSARDTGSPDGYTF. The rearrangement links TRBV20-1 to TRBJ1-2; D remains unclear. The CDR3 length is 14 residues. The germline gives CDR1 DFQATT, CDR2 SNEGSKA (reference sequence). V gave up 0 bases and J gave up 6 bases, with 14 bases separating them.

This clonotype was seen at least ten times. This clone may be a read error of a much larger clone one base away. The chain employs TRBV5-5 and TRBJ1-2, with unresolved D. The V gene lost 5 bases and the J gene lost 8 bases, with 16 bases spanning the gap. CDR1 and CDR2 (germline): SGHKS, YYEKEE (reference sequence). This CDR3 is 13 amino acids long. Here the CDR3 DNA reads TGTGCCAGCAGTGTCGGAGCAGCCAAAGGCTACACCTTC. Translation: CASSVGAAKGYTF.

This clonotype was counted ten times or more. V is TRBV7-8 and J is TRBJ2-7, with D perhaps TRBD1 or TRBD2 (6 bases each). CDR1 SGHVS and CDR2 FQNEAQ come from the germline V gene. The V gene lost 5 bases and the J gene lost 1 base, with 12 bases spanning the gap. The CDR3 is 14 amino acids. This CDR3 is CASSPGAASYEQYF. CDR3 coding DNA: TGTGCCAGCAGCCCGGGGGCGGCTTCCTACGAGCAGTACTTC.

In this sample, this clonotype turned up many times. The chain joins TRBV24-1 to TRBJ2-5; D perhaps matches TRBD1 (5 bases). There are 14 residues in the CDR3. Trimming cost V 0 bases and J 5 bases, with 9 bases left between them. Germline CDR1 KGHDR, CDR2 SFDVKD. For the CDR3, the DNA is TGTGCCACCAGTGATTTGAGGGGTGGTGAGACCCAGTACTTC. This codes for CATSDLRGGETQYF.

This clonotype was seen many times. V usage is TRBV5-1 and J usage is TRBJ2-5; 8 nucleotides align to TRBD2. Losses at the gene ends were 1 base for V and 1 base for J; bases not matched to a gene: 9. Germline lookup yields CDR1 SGHRS and CDR2 YFSETQ. The CDR3 covers 17 residues. As DNA, the CDR3 is TGCGCCAGCAGCTTGTCTGGTAGCGGGGCCCCCCAAGAGACCCAGTACTTC. It is translated as CASSLSGSGAPQETQYF.

This clonotype was recorded at least ten times. V and J are TRBV6-5 and TRBJ2-3, with 7 positions matching TRBD2. The V segment lost 7 bases and the J segment 6 bases; nucleotides outside the gene matches: 16. The CDR3 is 16 residues long. Per the germline V gene, CDR1 is MNHEY and CDR2 is SVGAGI. The CDR3 sequence is CASNKAGSLDWDTQYF. CDR3 DNA sequence: TGTGCCAGCAATAAAGCGGGGTCTCTCGATTGGGATACGCAGTATTTT.

This clonotype appeared a single time. CDR3 in amino acids: CSARVGAFAGISYEQYF. The CDR3 bases are TGCAGTGCTAGAGTTGGGGCCTTTGCGGGGATCTCCTACGAGCAGTACTTC. This rearrangement joins TRBV20-1 to TRBJ2-7; D may be TRBD2 (6 bases). The CDR3 has 17 amino acids. Germline values: CDR1 DFQATT, CDR2 SNEGSKA (reference sequence). V lost 1 base to trimming and J lost 0 bases, with 19 bases between them.

This clonotype was recorded a few times. The chain employs TRBV7-9 and TRBJ2-5; D is possibly TRBD2 (7 bases). The CDR3 sequence is 16 residues long. CDR1 and CDR2 (germline): SEHNR, FQNEAQ (reference sequence). Trimming pared 5 bases from V and 5 bases from J, leaving 21 bases between. CDR3 loop: CASSERGGAPGETQYF. In nucleotides, the CDR3 is TGTGCCAGCAGCGAAAGAGGGGGGGCGCCTGGGGAGACCCAGTACTTC.

This clonotype was recorded many times. This chain connects TRBV12-3 or TRBV12-4 to TRBJ2-7; no clear D gene. V was pared by 7 bases and J by 3 bases, with 10 bases between. This CDR3 has 12 amino acids. CDR3 coding DNA: TGTGCCAGCACCGACACTTTCTACGAGCAGTACTTC. Amino acids: CASTDTFYEQYF.

This clonotype was detected many times. The chain combines TRBV5-1 with TRBJ2-2; D not resolved. V lost 3 bases to trimming and J lost 2 bases, with 8 bases between them. Germline lookup yields CDR1 SGHRS and CDR2 YFSETQ. The CDR3 is 14 residues long. DNA of the CDR3: TGCGCCAGCAGCTACCGGTTTAACACCGGGGAGCTGTTTTTT. Its translation: CASSYRFNTGELFF.